The next 7 T cell receptor beta chains were all read from a single sample in a study of T cells in Graves' hyperthyroidism and ophthalmopathy. TCR beta CDR3 regions were amplified from RNA transcripts. HTBI primers were used for first-round RT-PCR of the TCR CDR3. TCRdb independently ran MiXCR on the multiplex PCR reads; one entry per CDR3 protein. Of 490,000 or so distinct CDR3 sequences detected, 20% to 25% appear once; the ten largest clones hold 45% to 55%. Sequencing input: blood. The receptors here all came from a woman aged 70-85 years with Graves' ophthalmopathy.

This clonotype has just a few counts. J is TRBJ2-7 and V is TRBV5-5, with 10 bases aligning to TRBD2. V shed 2 bases and J 7 bases; nucleotides not matched to a gene: 6. Germline CDR1 and CDR2: SGHKS and YYEKEE (reference sequence). The CDR3 has 14 amino acids. This chain's CDR3 is CASSFSSGGIEQYF. The CDR3 bases are TGTGCCAGCAGCTTTTCTAGCGGGGGTATTGAGCAGTACTTC.

A few counts support this clonotype. The chain joins TRBV9 to TRBJ2-2; TRBD1 matches 9 bases. Germline-derived CDR1 and CDR2 are SGDLS and YYNGEE. With 7 bases clipped from V and 8 bases from J, the junction kept 9 bases outside the gene matches. This CDR3 spans 14 amino acids. The CDR3 region is CASYNGQGPGELFF. The CDR3 DNA reads TGTGCCAGCTATAACGGACAGGGGCCGGGGGAGCTGTTTTTT.

The genes are TRBV2 and TRBJ2-4; TRBD2 agrees at 12 bases. Per the germline V gene, CDR1 is SNHLY and CDR2 is FYNNEI. This CDR3 spans 16 amino acids. V lost 5 bases and J lost 3; bases outside the gene matches: 5. CDR3 in DNA: TGTGCCAGCAGTCTAGCGGGAGGGCCTGTCAAAAACATTCAGTACTTC. Translating it yields CASSLAGGPVKNIQYF. Supplemented by reference TRBV2 and TRBJ2-4, the full variable domain reads EPEVTQTPSHQVTQMGQEVILRCVPISNHLYFYWYRQILGQKVEFLVSFYNNEISEKSEIFDDQFSVERPDGSNFTLKIRSTKLEDSAMYFCASSLAGGPVKNIQYFGAGTRLSVL.

The genes are TRBV4-1 and TRBJ1-5; D ambiguous. The V end was cut by 0 bases, the J end by 2 bases, with 14 bases between. This CDR3 has 17 residues. Germline V gene data show CDR1 as MGHRA and CDR2 as YSYEKL. The CDR3 DNA follows: TGCGCCAGCAGCCAAGAATGCGGGCACGAGCGCAATCAGCCCCAGCATTTT. It translates to CASSQECGHERNQPQHF.

About this clonotype itself: This may be a read error, as it is one base from a much larger clone. The chain employs TRBV5-6 and TRBJ2-5; the match to TRBD2 covers 12 bases. The CDR3 covers 15 residues. The germline V gene has CDR1 SGHDT and CDR2 YYEEEE. The CDR3 DNA follows: TGTGCCGGCAGCTTGGAACTAGCGGGAGGAGAGACCCAGTACTTC. It specifies CAGSLELAGGETQYF. Drawing the rest from reference TRBV5-6 and TRBJ2-5, the complete variable domain is DAGVTQSPTHLIKTRGQQVTLRCSPKSGHDTVSWYQQALGQGPQFIFQYYEEEERQRGNFPDRFSGHQFPNYSSELNVNALLLGDSALYLCAGSLELAGGETQYFGPGTRLLVL.

The chain carries TRBV15 and TRBJ2-5, with 11 bases lining up with TRBD2. The CDR3 totals 17 residues. Per the germline V gene, CDR1 is LNHNV and CDR2 is YYDKDF (reference sequence). V lost 0 bases to trimming and J lost 4 bases; unmatched junction nucleotides: 7. The CDR3 region is CATSRDPGTSGRETQYF. CDR3 in DNA: TGTGCCACCAGCAGAGACCCCGGAACTAGCGGGAGAGAGACCCAGTACTTC.

The chain has TRBV19 and TRBJ2-2, with D possibly matching TRBD2 (6 bases). Deletions cut 7 bases from V and 6 bases from J, with 21 bases between. The CDR3 is 16 residues long. Germline assignment: CDR1 LNHDA and CDR2 SQIVND (reference sequence). In DNA, the CDR3 is TGTGCCAGTAAACTAGTTGGAGGGGTTCACGCCGGGGAGCTGTTTTTT. This codes for CASKLVGGVHAGELFF.